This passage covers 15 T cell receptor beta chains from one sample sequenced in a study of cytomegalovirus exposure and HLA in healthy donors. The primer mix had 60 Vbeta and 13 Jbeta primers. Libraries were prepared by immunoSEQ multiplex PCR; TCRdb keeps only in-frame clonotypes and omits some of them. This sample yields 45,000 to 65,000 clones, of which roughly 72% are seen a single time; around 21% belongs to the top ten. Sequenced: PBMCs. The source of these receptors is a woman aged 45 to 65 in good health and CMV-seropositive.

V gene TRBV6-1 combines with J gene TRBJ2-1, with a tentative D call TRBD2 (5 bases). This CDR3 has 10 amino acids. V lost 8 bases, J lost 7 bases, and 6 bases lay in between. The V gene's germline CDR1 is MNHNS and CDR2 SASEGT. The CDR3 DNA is TGTGCCAGCCGGAGGAATGAGCAGTTCTTC. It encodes CASRRNEQFF.

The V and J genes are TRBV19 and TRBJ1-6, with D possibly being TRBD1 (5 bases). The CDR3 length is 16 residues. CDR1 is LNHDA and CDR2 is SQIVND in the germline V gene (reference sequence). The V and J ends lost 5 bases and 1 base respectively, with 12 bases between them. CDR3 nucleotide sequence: TGTGCCAGTAGTCCCAGGGAGGGATCCTATAATTCACCCCTCCACTTT. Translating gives CASSPREGSYNSPLHF.

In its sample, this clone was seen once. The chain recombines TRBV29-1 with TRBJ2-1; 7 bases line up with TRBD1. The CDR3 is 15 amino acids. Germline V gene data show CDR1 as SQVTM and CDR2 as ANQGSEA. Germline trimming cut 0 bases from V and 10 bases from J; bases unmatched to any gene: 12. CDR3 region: CSVEDSGGSAMEQFF. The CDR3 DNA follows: TGCAGCGTTGAAGATTCAGGGGGTTCCGCTATGGAGCAGTTCTTC.

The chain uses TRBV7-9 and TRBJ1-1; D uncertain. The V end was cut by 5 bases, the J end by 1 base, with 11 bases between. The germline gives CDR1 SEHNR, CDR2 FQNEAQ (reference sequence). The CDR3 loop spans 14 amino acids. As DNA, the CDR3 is TGTGCCAGCAGCCCCGTTGGGCAGAACACTGAAGCTTTCTTT. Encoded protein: CASSPVGQNTEAFF.

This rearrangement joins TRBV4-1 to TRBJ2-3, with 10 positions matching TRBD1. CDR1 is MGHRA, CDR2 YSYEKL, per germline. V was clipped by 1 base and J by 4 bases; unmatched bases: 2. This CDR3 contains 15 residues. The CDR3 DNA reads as TGCGCCAGCAGCCAAGGCGACAGGGGGCCAGATACGCAGTATTTT. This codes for CASSQGDRGPDTQYF.

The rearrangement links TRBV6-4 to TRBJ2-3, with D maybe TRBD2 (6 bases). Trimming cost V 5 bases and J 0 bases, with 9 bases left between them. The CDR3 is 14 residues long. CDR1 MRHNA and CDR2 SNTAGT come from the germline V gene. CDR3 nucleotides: TGTGCCAGCAGTACGGGACTCAGCACAGATACGCAGTATTTT. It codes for CASSTGLSTDTQYF.

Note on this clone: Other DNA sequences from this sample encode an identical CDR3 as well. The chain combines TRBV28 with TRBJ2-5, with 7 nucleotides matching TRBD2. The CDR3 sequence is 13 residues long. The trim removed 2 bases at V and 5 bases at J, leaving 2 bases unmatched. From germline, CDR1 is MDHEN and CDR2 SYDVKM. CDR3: CASSLSGVETQYF. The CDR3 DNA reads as TGTGCCAGCAGTTTAAGCGGGGTGGAGACCCAGTACTTC.

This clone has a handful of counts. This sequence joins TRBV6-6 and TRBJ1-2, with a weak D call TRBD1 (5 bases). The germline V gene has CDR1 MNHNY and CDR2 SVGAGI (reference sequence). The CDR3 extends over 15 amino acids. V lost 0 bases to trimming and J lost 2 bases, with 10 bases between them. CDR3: CASSYSAGRNYGYTF. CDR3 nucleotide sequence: TGTGCCAGCAGTTACTCGGCAGGGCGAAACTATGGCTACACCTTC.

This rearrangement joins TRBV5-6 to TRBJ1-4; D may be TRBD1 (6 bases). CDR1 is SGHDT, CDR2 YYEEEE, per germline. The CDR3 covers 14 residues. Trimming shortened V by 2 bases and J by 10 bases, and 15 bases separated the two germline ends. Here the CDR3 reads CASSLGTGTSKLFF. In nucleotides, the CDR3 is TGTGCCAGCAGCTTAGGTACAGGGACGTCAAAACTGTTTTTT.

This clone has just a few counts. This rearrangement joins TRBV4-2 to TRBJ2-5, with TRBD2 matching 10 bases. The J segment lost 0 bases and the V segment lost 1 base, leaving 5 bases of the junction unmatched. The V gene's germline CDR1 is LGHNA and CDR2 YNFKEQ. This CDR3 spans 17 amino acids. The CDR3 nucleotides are TGTGCCAGCAGCCAAGGGCCTAGCGGGGGTCACCAAGAGACCCAGTACTTC. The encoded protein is CASSQGPSGGHQETQYF.

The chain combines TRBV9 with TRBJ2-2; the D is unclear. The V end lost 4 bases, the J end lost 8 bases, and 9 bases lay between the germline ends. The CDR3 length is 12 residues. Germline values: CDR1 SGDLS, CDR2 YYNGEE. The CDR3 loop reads CASSNTKGELFF. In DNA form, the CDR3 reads TGTGCCAGCAGCAATACTAAAGGGGAGCTGTTTTTT.

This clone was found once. The CDR3 DNA reads as TGTGCCTGGACCTGGGGGGACAGGGGCCCCTTGGAGACCCAGTACTTC. Its translation is CAWTWGDRGPLETQYF. The chain joins TRBV30 to TRBJ2-5, with TRBD1 matching over 10 bases. This CDR3 has 16 residues. CDR1 and CDR2 (germline): GTSNPN, SVGIG (reference sequence). Trimming at V came to 4 bases and at J to 5 bases, leaving 13 bases not matched to a gene.

The CDR3 spells CASMGLRNSPLHF. The CDR3 DNA sequence: TGTGCCAGCATGGGGCTGAGAAATTCACCCCTCCACTTT. The chain combines TRBV6-5 with TRBJ1-6, with a weak D call TRBD1 (5 bases). V shed 7 bases and J shed 7 bases, with 11 bases lying between them. Germline loops: CDR1 MNHEY, CDR2 SVGAGI. The CDR3 runs 13 residues.

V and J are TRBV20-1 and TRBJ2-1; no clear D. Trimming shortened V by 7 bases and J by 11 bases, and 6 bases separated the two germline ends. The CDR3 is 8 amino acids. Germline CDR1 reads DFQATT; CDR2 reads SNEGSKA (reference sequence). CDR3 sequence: CSVRQQFF. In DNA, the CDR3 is TGCAGTGTCAGGCAGCAGTTCTTC.

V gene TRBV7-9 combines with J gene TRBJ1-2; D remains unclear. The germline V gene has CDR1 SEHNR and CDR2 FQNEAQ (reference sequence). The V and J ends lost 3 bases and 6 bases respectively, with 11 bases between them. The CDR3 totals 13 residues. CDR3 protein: CASSFAQAHGYTF. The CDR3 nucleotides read TGTGCCAGCAGCTTTGCCCAGGCGCATGGCTACACCTTC. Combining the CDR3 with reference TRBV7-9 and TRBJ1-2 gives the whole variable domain DTGVSQNPRHKITKRGQNVTFRCDPISEHNRLYWYRQTLGQGPEFLTYFQNEAQLEKSRLLSDRFSAERPKGSFSTLEIQRTEQGDSAMYLCASSFAQAHGYTFGSGTRLTVV.